Listed here is a single T cell receptor (delta chain). Its antigen is as yet unknown. RNA was extracted from the cells and then reverse transcribed. Multiplex PCR used pooled V-gene forward primers and a constant-region reverse primer to amplify CDR3s. TCRdb made new clone calls on the multiplex PCR reads using CATT. The table records some 55,000 delta-chain clones, around a sixth of them present only once. Per the germline V gene, CDR1 is TSWWSYY and CDR2 is QGS. Losses at the gene ends were 2 bases for V and 4 bases for J; bases not matched to a gene: 8. The CDR3 length is 17 residues. This record comes from a study of Vδ1+ human thymocytes. Study-level results: Thymic TRG and TRD repertoires appeared highly polyclonal.

This chain links TRDV1 with TRDJ1; 12 bases are shared with TRDD3. Sequenced input: Vdelta1+ gamma-delta thymocytes from the thymus. Subset indicated: FACS-sorted CD3+ TCRalphabeta- TCRVdelta1+ TCRVdelta2- thymocytes. The receptor's source is a boy under two years old who had congenital heart surgery. The CDR3 DNA follows: TGTGCTCTTGGGGAATCTCGGTACTGGGGGATACACGATAAACTCATCTTT. Residues: CALGESRYWGIHDKLIF.